This T cell receptor beta chain is drawn from a study of Graves' ophthalmopathy and Graves' hyperthyroidism. Study-level results: Most thyroid clonotypes expanded beyond 0.001 frequency were also found in blood.

Germline V lookup: CDR1 SGHTA, CDR2 FQGNSA. Trimming pared 5 bases from V and 6 bases from J, leaving 9 bases between. CDR3 length: 12 amino acids. TCR beta CDR3 amplification used RNA transcripts. A first-round RT-PCR used HTBI primers, followed by a second-round multiplex PCR. One entry per CDR3 protein, called by TCRdb with MiXCR from the multiplex PCR reads. The repertoire holds about 400,000 distinct CDR3 sequences, with around 16% as singletons. Orbital computed tomography and thyroid ultrasound, along with TRAb, serum thyroxine and clinical symptoms, underpinned diagnosis. As regards this clonotype: Its antigen remains unknown.

Sequenced: peripheral blood. This clonotype was sampled from a woman aged 18-29 years with Graves' ophthalmopathy. V is TRBV7-2 and J is TRBJ2-3; D is ambiguous. The chain's CDR3 is CASSESRDTQYF. CDR3 nucleotides: TGTGCCAGCAGCGAGTCCAGGGATACGCAGTATTTT.